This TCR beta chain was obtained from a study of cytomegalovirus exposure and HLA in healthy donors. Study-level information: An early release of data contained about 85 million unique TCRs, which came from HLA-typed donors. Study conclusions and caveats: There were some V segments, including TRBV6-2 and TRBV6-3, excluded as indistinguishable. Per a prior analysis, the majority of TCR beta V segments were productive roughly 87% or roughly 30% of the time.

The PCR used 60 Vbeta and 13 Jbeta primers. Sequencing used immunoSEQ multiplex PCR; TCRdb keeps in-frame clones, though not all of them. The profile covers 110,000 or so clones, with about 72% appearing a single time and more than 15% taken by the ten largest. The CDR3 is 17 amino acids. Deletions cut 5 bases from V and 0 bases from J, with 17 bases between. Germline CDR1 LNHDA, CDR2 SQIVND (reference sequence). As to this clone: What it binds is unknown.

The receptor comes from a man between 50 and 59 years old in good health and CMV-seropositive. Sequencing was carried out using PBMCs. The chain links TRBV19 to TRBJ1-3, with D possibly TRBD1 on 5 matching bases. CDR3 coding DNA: TGTGCCAGTAGTGGCTGGGGCGGATCCCGCTCTGGAAACACCATATATTTT. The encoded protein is CASSGWGGSRSGNTIYF. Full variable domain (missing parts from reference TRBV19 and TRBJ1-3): DGGITQSPKYLFRKEGQNVTLSCEQNLNHDAMYWYRQDPGQGLRLIYYSQIVNDFQKGDIAEGYSVSREKKESFPLTVTSAQKNPTAFYLCASSGWGGSRSGNTIYFGEGSWLTVV.